The T cell receptor (beta chain) under discussion was sequenced for a study of cytomegalovirus exposure and HLA in healthy donors. CDR1 and CDR2 (germline): MDHEN, SYDVKM. V was pared by 2 bases and J by 12 bases, with 20 bases between. This CDR3 contains 15 residues. A multiplex PCR was run with 60 Vbeta primers and 13 Jbeta primers. The repertoire was sequenced with immunoSEQ multiplex PCR; TCRdb's copy has only in-frame clones and lacks some. The sample lists roughly 100,000 clones; over 60% were seen once. With respect to this clone: Its specificity is unknown.

Broader study findings: Many donors carried some public TCRs, although rarity characterized most TCR sequences. A later analysis showed that HLA-associated TCR beta chains had undergone more clonal expansion than equally common others. TRBV6-2, TRBV6-3 and some other V segments were unresolvable in 87-base-pair reads.

What was sequenced was PBMCs. The chain couples TRBV28 to TRBJ2-1; D gene uncertain. This receptor was identified in a man between 60 and 75 years old in good health and CMV-seropositive. CDR3 nucleotide sequence: TGTGCCAGCAGTTTACCACCTTCCTTCATAAGAGGGCAGTTCTTC. This sequence encodes CASSLPPSFIRGQFF.